Included here is one T cell receptor (beta chain) sequence, with context. The antigen it recognizes is unknown. No base qualities exist here, and no much larger clone lies one base off it. These data are taken from a study of blood T cell repertoires in COVID-19 (dated by TCRdb to between 2020 and 2021). About the study as a whole: The collaborator samples originated in the United States, Italy and Spain and spanned the acute and convalescent phases of COVID-19. The material from the prospective study consisted of cDNA or gDNA derived from T cells, B-cell-depleted T cells, or PBMCs. The repertoires were released in a freely available public database meant as a resource for research on the immune response to SARS-CoV-2. Where available, HLA class I and class II types were obtained from metadata supplied by the sample provider rather than from assay-based typing. Samples were obtained from the ongoing ImmuneRACE study (first 160 participants) and from approximately 1,200 subjects provided by 6 global collaborators. A de-identified subject ID, COVID-19 status, age in years and sex were almost always included in the sample metadata. The dataset comprised deeply sampled blood TCRbeta repertoires from subjects exposed to, actively infected with, or recovered from COVID-19. Overall study outcomes, separate from this receptor: Clinical and demographic metadata were provided uncurated, with the amount varying by source and participant.

CDR3 length: 13 amino acids, cysteine to phenylalanine. Of the read, only the CDR3 DNA is kept; its 39 bases are in frame from base 1. Relative to germline, V is 1 base shorter and J is 0 bases shorter, with 3 bases between their ends. CDR1 SGHNT and CDR2 YYREEE were looked up in the germline V gene (reference sequence). Each collaborating institution followed its own protocols to collect whole blood in K2EDTA tubes. For TCRbeta analysis, collaborator samples were shipped as frozen whole blood, as isolated PBMCs, or as DNA extracted from either sample type. TCRbeta CDR3 regions were amplified from genomic DNA by means of the immunoSEQ Assay, a bias-controlled multiplex PCR. For the original study's pipeline: Within the assay, amplification of reference gene primers was used to estimate how many nucleated cells each sample contained. To quantify the absolute abundance of each unique TCRbeta CDR3 rearrangement, sequence reads were collapsed and filtered. For each sample, productive Simpson clonality was calculated as the square root of Simpson's diversity index over productive rearrangements. Held by TCRdb, this immuneACCESS table contains in-frame sequences only and omits some clones. Under half of the omission traces to an unresolved V gene where checked; the cause of the rest is unknown. That table gives V, J and clone size, and the DNA gave D and trimming. This sample has tens of thousands of clones in its table, and about 88% of those were observed once. 1.3% of the sample goes to the ten largest clones.

Input material: peripheral blood. The V and J segments used are TRBV5-4 and TRBJ2-3; no D gene call is confident. The clonotype originates from a man in his 60s with acute or convalescent COVID-19. CDR3 region: CASSLPSTDTQYF. The DNA sequence is given as TGTGCCAGCAGCTTGCCTAGCACAGATACGCAGTATTTT.